These 17 T cell receptor beta chains were all obtained from the same sample, sequenced in a study of blood T cell repertoires in COVID-19. Profiled with immunoSEQ multiplex PCR; TCRdb holds only in-frame clones, not every one. The profile shows 110,000 or so clones, around 85% of them singletons. Sample: peripheral blood. The receptors derive from a man aged 45 to 65 with acute or convalescent COVID-19.

The chain carries TRBV19 and TRBJ1-2; D gene unclear. The CDR3 is 16 amino acids. The V gene lost 3 bases and the J gene lost 0 bases, with 14 bases spanning the gap. CDR1 and CDR2 (germline): LNHDA, SQIVND (reference sequence). The CDR3 DNA follows: TGTGCCAGTAGTATGAGACGGCGGTCCCCTAACTATGGCTACACCTTC. Translated: CASSMRRRSPNYGYTF.

The chain joins TRBV5-6 to TRBJ1-6; the D is unclear. Per germline, CDR1 SGHDT and CDR2 YYEEEE. The CDR3 is 14 amino acids. V was cut by 0 bases and J by 7 bases, with 8 bases left in between. The DNA for the CDR3 is TGTGCCAGCAGCTTGGGGCGGTCCAATTCACCCCTCCACTTT. It encodes CASSLGRSNSPLHF.

This sequence joins TRBV5-1 and TRBJ2-2; 7 bases fit TRBD2. In germline, CDR1 is SGHRS, CDR2 YFSETQ. V gave up 4 bases and J gave up 5 bases; unmatched junction bases: 5. The CDR3 loop spans 14 amino acids. The CDR3, as DNA: TGCGCCAGCAGCGCCGGGGAGGGAACCGGGGAGCTGTTTTTT. It codes for CASSAGEGTGELFF. Supplemented by reference TRBV5-1 and TRBJ2-2, the full variable domain reads KAGVTQTPRYLIKTRGQQVTLSCSPISGHRSVSWYQQTPGQGLQFLFEYFSETQRNKGNFPGRFSGRQFSNSRSEMNVSTLELGDSALYLCASSAGEGTGELFFGEGSRLTVL.

The chain uses TRBV19 and TRBJ1-1; 8 nucleotides align to TRBD1. Germline-derived CDR1 and CDR2 are LNHDA and SQIVND (reference sequence). V was clipped by 7 bases and J by 5 bases; unmatched bases: 24. CDR3 size: 19 residues. CDR3: CASKVDHADRAFRDTEAFF. The CDR3 coding sequence is TGTGCCAGTAAGGTTGACCACGCGGACAGGGCTTTTCGTGATACTGAAGCTTTCTTT.

This chain uses TRBV19 with TRBJ1-2; tentative D call: TRBD1 (5 bases). Germline loops: CDR1 LNHDA, CDR2 SQIVND (reference sequence). The CDR3 loop spans 16 amino acids. With 3 bases removed from V and 0 bases from J, the gap between germline ends came to 14 bases. The CDR3 coding sequence is TGTGCCAGTAGTATGATTGGCTCAGGGCCTAACTATGGCTACACCTTC. This translates into CASSMIGSGPNYGYTF.

This chain joins TRBV2 and TRBJ1-5; D remains unclear. There are 14 residues in the CDR3. CDR1 and CDR2 from the germline V gene are SNHLY and FYNNEI. Deletions cut 2 bases from V and 1 base from J, with 6 bases between. The CDR3 here is CASSEQISNQPQHF. The CDR3 DNA follows: TGTGCCAGCAGTGAACAGATCAGCAATCAGCCCCAGCATTTT.

In this sample, this clone turned up a few times. This chain uses TRBV30 with TRBJ2-3, with 8 bases aligning to TRBD2. The J segment lost 11 bases and the V segment lost 1 base, leaving 17 bases of the junction unmatched. The CDR3 spans 16 residues. CDR1 is GTSNPN, CDR2 SVGIG, per germline (reference sequence). The CDR3 loop reads CAWSAPPWRGDPRQYF. CDR3 sequence (DNA): TGTGCCTGGAGTGCCCCGCCCTGGCGGGGGGACCCGAGGCAGTATTTT.

The J gene is TRBJ2-7, the V gene TRBV5-1; D may be TRBD2 (6 bases). Between the trimmed V and J ends, which lost 2 bases and 3 bases, there was a span of 12 bases. This CDR3 contains 14 residues. Germline lookup yields CDR1 SGHRS and CDR2 YFSETQ. Here the CDR3 DNA reads TGCGCCAGCAGCTTAGAACCGGGACTCTACGAGCAGTACTTC. This gives the protein CASSLEPGLYEQYF.

The J gene is TRBJ1-6, the V gene TRBV7-2; D is unresolved. Trimming stripped 8 bases from V and 7 bases from J, with 15 bases between. The CDR3 loop spans 14 amino acids. CDR1 is SGHTA, CDR2 FQGNSA, per germline. Here the CDR3 reads CASSLARLNSPLHF. The CDR3 DNA reads as TGTGCCAGCTCCCTGGCGCGGTTAAATTCACCCCTCCACTTT. Full variable domain (rest looked up from reference TRBV7-2 and TRBJ1-6): GAGVSQSPSNKVTEKGKDVELRCDPISGHTALYWYRQSLGQGLEFLIYFQGNSAPDKSGLPSDRFSAERTGGSVSTLTIQRTQQEDSAVYLCASSLARLNSPLHFGNGTRLTVT.

This clone was detected a few times. The chain recombines TRBV2 with TRBJ2-7; D remains unclear. Germline assignment: CDR1 SNHLY and CDR2 FYNNEI. The CDR3 is made up of 17 amino acids. Deletions cut 5 bases from V and 3 bases from J, with 23 bases between. CDR3 sequence reads: CASSIDLFRGRSYEQYF. The CDR3 DNA sequence: TGTGCCAGCAGTATCGATTTGTTCCGAGGTCGAAGCTACGAGCAGTACTTC.

The chain recombines TRBV19 with TRBJ1-5; D possibly corresponds to TRBD1 (5 bases). Trimming pared 5 bases from V and 4 bases from J, leaving 15 bases between. Germline loops: CDR1 LNHDA, CDR2 SQIVND (reference sequence). CDR3 length equals 15 residues. For the CDR3, the DNA is TGTGCCAGTAGTCACCGAGGAGGGGTGAATCAGCCCCAGCATTTT. It specifies CASSHRGGVNQPQHF.

The chain has TRBV3-1 (or the pseudogene TRBV3-2) and TRBJ2-1, with 10 bases lining up with TRBD2. The CDR3 covers 18 residues. V lost 3 bases and J lost 6; bases outside the gene matches: 14. The germline CDR1 and CDR2 sequences are LGHDT and YNNKEL (reference sequence). This chain's CDR3 is CASSQRSKGLAGVNEQFF. The CDR3 DNA reads TGTGCCAGCAGCCAGAGGAGTAAGGGGCTAGCGGGGGTCAATGAGCAGTTCTTC.

Here the CDR3 DNA reads TGTGCCAGCAGCACGTCGACAGGGGGCGATGGCTACACCTTC. Translation: CASSTSTGGDGYTF. V and J are TRBV7-9 and TRBJ1-2; 10 bases are a match to TRBD1. V trimming: 5 bases; J trimming: 6 bases; junction bases outside the gene matches: 6. Germline CDR1 is SEHNR and CDR2 is FQNEAQ (reference sequence). The CDR3 loop spans 14 amino acids.

The rearrangement links TRBV4-1 to TRBJ2-1; 9 bases are a match to TRBD2. CDR3 length: 16 amino acids. V shed 4 bases and J 7 bases; nucleotides not matched to a gene: 11. Germline V gene data show CDR1 as MGHRA and CDR2 as YSYEKL. Written as DNA, the CDR3 is TGCGCCAGCAGCCCCGCGGGGGGGTCTCCGGGTAATGAGCAGTTCTTC. It yields the protein CASSPAGGSPGNEQFF.

The chain has TRBV24-1 and TRBJ2-7; D possibly corresponds to TRBD1 (5 bases). The CDR3 consists of 15 residues. The germline V and J ends were trimmed by 4 bases and 3 bases, with 15 bases remaining between them. Germline assignment: CDR1 KGHDR and CDR2 SFDVKD. The chain's CDR3 is CATSDPTAIRYEQYF. As DNA, the CDR3 is TGTGCCACCAGTGACCCGACAGCAATACGCTACGAGCAGTACTTC.

The chain couples TRBV27 to TRBJ2-7, with D perhaps matching TRBD1 (6 bases). The CDR3 length is 18 residues. V was shortened by 10 bases and J by 7 bases, with 35 bases between the two germline ends. Germline-derived CDR1 and CDR2 are MNHEY and SMNVEV (reference sequence). DNA for the CDR3: TGTGCCAAAACACGTGGCATGATCCTCGGTGTGGGGGCCGGAGAGCAGTACGTC. Translation gives CAKTRGMILGVGAGEQYV.

This chain joins TRBV5-4 and TRBJ1-4; TRBD1 is a possible D gene (5 bases). With 5 bases removed from V and 4 bases from J, the gap between germline ends came to 15 bases. The CDR3 sequence is 15 residues long. The germline V gene has CDR1 SGHNT and CDR2 YYREEE (reference sequence). The CDR3: CASSLRDSLNEKLFF. Here the CDR3 DNA reads TGTGCCAGCAGTTTACGTGACAGCCTTAATGAAAAACTGTTTTTT.